The rows below give T cell receptor beta chains drawn from one sample of a study of T cells in Graves' hyperthyroidism and ophthalmopathy. A single record per CDR3 protein comes from TCRdb applying MiXCR to the multiplex PCR reads. Among some 560,000 distinct CDR3 sequences listed, about 15% were seen once. Sequencing was performed on blood. All receptors come from a woman aged 30 to 39 with Graves' hyperthyroidism. CDR3s include the opening cysteine and the closing phenylalanine or tryptophan. D genes are given only for firm matches. The size entry is marked missing in some rows and otherwise reads once, few, many or a size class.

d_gene | j_gene | abundance | v_gene | CDR3aa | CDR3nt
NA | TRBJ2-2 | NA | TRBV29-1 | CSVDVRGTGELFF | TGCAGCGTTGATGTACGGGGGACCGGGGAGCTGTTTTTT
NA | TRBJ1-2 | many | TRBV28 | CASSLCTATWPYGYTF | TGTGCCAGCAGTTTATGCACAGCGACTTGGCCCTATGGCTACACCTTC
NA | TRBJ2-5 | many | TRBV2 | CASSEAGETQYF | TGTGCCAGCAGTGAAGCGGGGGAGACCCAGTACTTC
NA | TRBJ2-7 | few | TRBV4-3 | CASSPNLRSHEQYF | TGCGCCAGCAGCCCCAACCTCCGCAGTCACGAGCAGTACTTC
NA | TRBJ1-3 | few | TRBV27 | CASGGRGRNTIYF | TGTGCCAGCGGAGGCAGGGGAAGAAACACCATATATTTT
NA | TRBJ2-2 | many | TRBV11-2 | CASSFRGIAGELFF | TGTGCCAGCAGCTTTCGAGGGATCGCCGGGGAGCTGTTTTTT
NA | TRBJ1-2 | few | TRBV3-1 | CASSPPGGGRAYTF | TGTGCCAGCAGCCCTCCTGGAGGGGGTCGCGCCTACACCTTC
TRBD2 | TRBJ2-1 | few | TRBV5-1 | CASSLAILAGVYNEQFF | TGCGCCAGCAGCTTGGCCATCCTAGCGGGAGTTTACAATGAGCAGTTCTTC
NA | TRBJ2-7 | NA | TRBV18 | CASSPSFGLVPEQYF | TGTGCCAGCTCACCAAGTTTTGGGCTAGTCCCCGAGCAGTACTTC
NA | TRBJ2-7 | once | TRBV20-1 | CSARGGLEQYF | TGCAGTGCAAGGGGGGGGCTCGAGCAGTACTTC
NA | TRBJ2-1 | many | TRBV12-3/TRBV12-4 | CASTGSAEHEQFF | TGTGCCAGTACTGGGTCTGCGGAGCATGAGCAGTTCTTC
NA | TRBJ2-1 | NA | TRBV28 | CASTRDHEQFF | TGTGCCAGCACCAGAGACCATGAGCAGTTCTTC
TRBD1 | TRBJ1-2 | many | TRBV7-8 | CASSLGGQGYGYTF | TGTGCCAGCAGCTTGGGGGGACAGGGGTATGGCTACACCTTC
TRBD2 | TRBJ2-7 | few | TRBV5-8 | CASSPTLAGSSYEQYF | TGTGCCAGCAGCCCAACTCTAGCGGGCAGCTCCTACGAGCAGTACTTC
NA | TRBJ1-2 | NA | TRBV15 | CATSRGRASDYGYTF | TGTGCCACCAGCAGAGGTAGGGCCTCTGACTATGGCTACACCTTC
NA | TRBJ2-4 | NA | TRBV4-2 | CASSQERGGTKNIQYF | TGTGCCAGCAGCCAAGAGAGGGGCGGGACCAAAAACATTCAGTACTTC
TRBD2 | TRBJ2-1 | few | TRBV10-3 | CAISESIAGENNEQFF | TGTGCCATCAGTGAGTCCATAGCGGGAGAGAACAATGAGCAGTTCTTC
NA | TRBJ1-2 | many | TRBV5-1 | CASSTGWDGYTF | TGCGCCAGCAGCACCGGTTGGGATGGCTACACCTTC
TRBD1 | TRBJ1-1 | many | TRBV5-1 | CASSWQGAGTEAFF | TGCGCCAGCAGCTGGCAGGGGGCCGGGACTGAAGCTTTCTTT
NA | TRBJ2-4 | many | TRBV7-2 | CASSLGEGNIQYF | TGTGCCAGCAGCTTAGGAGAGGGAAACATTCAGTACTTC
TRBD2 | TRBJ2-2 | many | TRBV28 | CASTTPGLAGTGELFF | TGTGCCAGCACAACACCGGGACTAGCGGGCACCGGGGAGCTGTTTTTT
TRBD1 | TRBJ1-1 | many | TRBV6-1 | CASSLTGGPEAFF | TGTGCCAGCAGTTTGACAGGGGGCCCTGAAGCTTTCTTT
TRBD1 | TRBJ1-5 | NA | TRBV5-6 | CASTGDRGLGNQPQHF | TGTGCCAGCACCGGGGACAGGGGGCTTGGCAATCAGCCCCAGCATTTT
NA | TRBJ2-3 | many | TRBV2 | CASSPGRASTDTQYF | TGTGCCAGCAGCCCGGGGCGGGCCAGCACAGATACGCAGTATTTT
NA | TRBJ1-1 | NA | TRBV4-1 | CASSQRGPGHENTEAFF | TGCGCCAGCAGCCAAAGGGGACCAGGGCACGAAAACACTGAAGCTTTCTTT
NA | TRBJ1-2 | many | TRBV2 | CASRGLSGYTF | TGTGCCAGCAGGGGATTGAGTGGCTACACCTTC
NA | TRBJ2-4 | many | TRBV27 | CASSLFGGGKNIQYF | TGTGCCAGCAGTTTATTTGGGGGAGGCAAAAACATTCAGTACTTC
NA | TRBJ1-5 | many | TRBV4-1 | CASSLDSLQPQHF | TGCGCCAGCAGCCTAGACAGCCTTCAGCCCCAGCATTTT
NA | TRBJ1-1 | many | TRBV30 | CAWSAGRGDTEAFF | TGTGCCTGGAGCGCCGGCAGGGGCGACACTGAAGCTTTCTTT
NA | TRBJ1-2 | few | TRBV7-3 | CASSSTEGYTF | TGTGCCAGCAGCTCGACAGAGGGCTACACCTTC
NA | TRBJ1-1 | many | TRBV20-1 | CSALPVQGLTEAFF | TGCAGTGCTCTACCGGTACAGGGTTTGACTGAAGCTTTCTTT
TRBD2 | TRBJ2-7 | many | TRBV11-2 | CASSSIAGGGHEQYF | TGTGCCAGCAGCTCAATAGCGGGAGGGGGACACGAGCAGTACTTC
NA | TRBJ2-5 | NA | TRBV7-9 | CASSARTRQETQYF | TGTGCCAGCAGTGCTAGGACAAGACAAGAGACCCAGTACTTC
TRBD1 | TRBJ1-5 | many | TRBV20-1 | CSARARRGQLQPQHF | TGCAGTGCTAGAGCCAGGAGGGGGCAGCTTCAGCCCCAGCATTTT
TRBD2 | TRBJ2-3 | NA | TRBV20-1 | CSARGAGLGDTQYF | TGCAGTGCTAGGGGAGCGGGACTCGGGGATACGCAGTATTTT
NA | TRBJ2-1 | NA | TRBV6-2/TRBV6-3 | CASRPPAGYTEQFF | TGTGCCAGCAGGCCACCGGCGGGGTACACTGAGCAGTTCTTC
TRBD2 | TRBJ2-3 | NA | TRBV7-8 | CASSSSLAGGSTDTQYF | TGTGCCAGCAGCTCGTCCCTAGCGGGAGGGAGCACAGATACGCAGTATTTT
NA | TRBJ2-7 | NA | TRBV27 | CASSPTLGTYYEQYF | TGTGCCAGCAGTCCTACCCTGGGCACTTACTACGAGCAGTACTTC
TRBD2 | TRBJ2-7 | many | TRBV11-2 | CASSMRTSGNSYEQYF | TGTGCCAGCAGCATGCGGACTAGCGGGAACTCCTACGAGCAGTACTTC
NA | TRBJ1-5 | few | TRBV7-2 | CASSQRNIGQPQHF | TGTGCCAGCAGCCAGAGGAACATTGGTCAGCCCCAGCATTTT
NA | TRBJ2-7 | many | TRBV28 | CASTLRGVSRYEQYF | TGTGCCAGCACCCTAAGGGGGGTAAGTCGCTACGAGCAGTACTTC
NA | TRBJ1-3 | NA | TRBV4-1 | CASSDLSTGNTIYF | TGTGCCAGCAGCGATCTCAGCACTGGAAACACCATATATTTT
TRBD2 | TRBJ2-3 | many | TRBV15 | CATSLGASGSYTDTQYF | TGTGCCACCAGCCTTGGGGCTAGCGGGAGTTACACAGATACGCAGTATTTT
TRBD1 | TRBJ2-7 | NA | TRBV19 | CASRGQGPEQYF | TGTGCCAGTAGGGGACAGGGACCCGAGCAGTACTTC
NA | TRBJ2-7 | NA | TRBV4-2 | CASSQDHASEQYF | TGTGCCAGCAGCCAAGATCATGCGAGCGAGCAGTACTTC
NA | TRBJ1-1 | NA | TRBV11-2 | CAGSGKGGGETRAFF | TGTGCCGGCAGCGGAAAGGGTGGAGGCGAAACGAGGGCTTTCTTT
TRBD2 | TRBJ2-2 | many | TRBV12-3/TRBV12-4 | CARGTNPDTNTGELFF | TGTGCCAGGGGGACTAACCCAGACACGAACACCGGGGAGCTGTTTTTT
NA | TRBJ1-2 | many | TRBV19 | CASSAVSEPNYGYTF | TGTGCCAGTAGTGCCGTGTCAGAGCCCAACTATGGCTACACCTTC
TRBD2 | TRBJ2-1 | NA | TRBV7-7 | CASSPRPGGGYVNEQFF | TGTGCCAGCAGCCCACGTCCCGGCGGGGGGTATGTTAATGAGCAGTTCTTC
TRBD2 | TRBJ2-1 | NA | TRBV7-9 | CASGSGLAGGEQFF | TGTGCCAGCGGCTCCGGACTAGCGGGAGGGGAGCAGTTCTTC
TRBD2 | TRBJ2-1 | many | TRBV6-1 | CAAGRGSAFYNEQFF | TGTGCCGCGGGACGCGGGAGTGCCTTTTACAATGAGCAGTTCTTC
TRBD1 | TRBJ1-5 | many | TRBV7-2 | CASSLWGDSRQPQHF | TGTGCCAGCAGCTTATGGGGGGACAGTAGGCAGCCCCAGCATTTT
NA | TRBJ1-1 | many | TRBV7-2 | CASSLVSGGTEAFF | TGTGCCAGCAGCTTAGTTTCGGGGGGAACTGAAGCTTTCTTT
TRBD1 | TRBJ2-7 | many | TRBV10-3 | CAISGGGTGTYEQYF | TGTGCCATCAGTGGAGGCGGGACAGGAACCTACGAGCAGTACTTC
TRBD2 | TRBJ2-4 | few | TRBV20-1 | CSARGRTSGGGSENIQYF | TGCAGTGCTAGAGGCCGGACTAGCGGGGGGGGGTCGGAAAACATTCAGTACTTC
TRBD2 | TRBJ2-3 | many | TRBV29-1 | CSVEGGERDLSDTQYF | TGCAGCGTTGAGGGTGGTGAGCGGGATTTGTCAGATACGCAGTATTTT
NA | TRBJ1-4 | many | TRBV7-2 | CASSAITGYDEKLFF | TGTGCCAGCAGCGCAATCACAGGGTACGATGAAAAACTGTTTTTT
NA | TRBJ1-5 | NA | TRBV2 | CASSPTEYSNQPQHF | TGTGCCAGCAGCCCCACAGAATATAGCAATCAGCCCCAGCATTTT
NA | TRBJ2-6 | many | TRBV5-1 | CASRERAGANVLTF | TGCGCCAGCAGAGAGCGTGCTGGGGCCAACGTCCTGACTTTC
NA | TRBJ2-3 | many | TRBV28 | CASQTGGTDTQYF | TGTGCCAGCCAGACAGGTGGCACAGATACGCAGTATTTT